The 26 T cell receptor beta chains given below trace back to one sample, sequenced in a study of shared clonotypes between healthy human individuals. The data were produced by immunoSEQ multiplex PCR, yet TCRdb's version contains in-frame clones alone and is incomplete. The sample records about 2.4 million clones, over 85% being singletons. Sequencing was performed on naive CD4+ T cells from PBMCs. Subset: CD45RA+ positively selected. The receptors come from a man aged 18 to 35 in good health. Some clones in this sample may be carry-over from other donors' samples.

The CDR3 region is CASSLWRGKTGELFF. DNA of the CDR3: TGTGCCAGCAGTTTGTGGAGGGGGAAGACCGGGGAGCTGTTTTTT. The V and J genes are TRBV28 and TRBJ2-2, with D possibly called TRBD1 or TRBD2 (6 bases each). Germline CDR1 is MDHEN and CDR2 is SYDVKM. The V end lost 3 bases, the J end lost 5 bases, and 13 bases lay between the germline ends. This CDR3 has 15 residues.

This chain links TRBV5-1 with TRBJ2-1; 9 bases line up with TRBD1. V shed 0 bases, J shed 9 bases, and the junction held 7 bases outside the gene matches. Germline-derived CDR1 and CDR2 are SGHRS and YFSETQ. The length of the CDR3 is 15 residues. In DNA, the CDR3 is TGCGCCAGCAGCTTGGAGGGACAGGGTCAGTTTGAGCAGTTCTTC. Amino acid sequence: CASSLEGQGQFEQFF.

The chain joins TRBV2 to TRBJ2-3; a weak D match, TRBD2 (5 bases). This CDR3 is built from 14 residues. Trimming stripped 6 bases from V and 5 bases from J, with 15 bases between. Germline values: CDR1 SNHLY, CDR2 FYNNEI. The CDR3 bases are TGTGCCAGCAGGGCCACTAGTGGAGGAGATACGCAGTATTTT. Translation gives CASRATSGGDTQYF.

The chain couples TRBV5-1 to TRBJ2-3; 11 bases align to TRBD2. After removal of 5 bases from V and 4 bases from J, the junction contained 9 bases not matched to a gene. The CDR3 covers 16 residues. The germline V gene encodes CDR1 SGHRS and CDR2 YFSETQ. CDR3 nucleotide sequence: TGCGCCAGCAGTTCCTATAGCGGGAGGGGATCAGATACGCAGTATTTT. It is translated as CASSSYSGRGSDTQYF.

This sequence joins TRBV28 and TRBJ2-7; weak D call: TRBD1 (5 bases). Germline CDR1 MDHEN, CDR2 SYDVKM. CDR3 length equals 15 residues. Between the trimmed V and J ends, which lost 2 bases and 2 bases, there was a span of 13 bases. The CDR3 DNA follows: TGTGCCAGCAGTTTAGGGGCGTTCCCCCCCTACGAGCAGTACTTC. Its translation is CASSLGAFPPYEQYF.

The CDR3 here is CASSYSSLGGETQYF. The CDR3 DNA reads as TGTGCCAGCAGTTACTCGAGCTTGGGAGGCGAGACCCAGTACTTC. This chain joins TRBV6-6 and TRBJ2-5; D may be TRBD2 (6 bases). Germline CDR1 and CDR2: MNHNY and SVGAGI (reference sequence). The CDR3 runs to 15 residues. Trimming took 0 bases from V and 5 from J, leaving 13 bases between them.

The V gene is TRBV11-3, the J gene TRBJ1-1; possible D gene TRBD1, 5 bases. The CDR3 loop spans 13 amino acids. CDR1 is SGHNT and CDR2 is YENEEA in the germline V gene. Trimming pared 5 bases from V and 4 bases from J, leaving 11 bases between. The CDR3 DNA sequence: TGTGCCAGCAGCCGCGGACAAACCACTGAAGCTTTCTTT. Translation gives CASSRGQTTEAFF.

The chain carries TRBV5-1 and TRBJ2-1; unclear D gene. V was trimmed by 4 bases and J by 10 bases, leaving 9 bases between them. The CDR3 totals 11 residues. From germline, CDR1 is SGHRS and CDR2 YFSETQ. The CDR3 region has the DNA TGCGCCAGCAGCCCCGAAATCGAGCAGTTCTTC. Translated: CASSPEIEQFF.

The chain has TRBV5-4 and TRBJ2-2; 9 bases match TRBD1. The CDR3 length is 15 residues. The V gene's germline CDR1 is SGHNT and CDR2 YYREEE (reference sequence). After removal of 3 bases from V and 6 bases from J, the junction contained 6 bases not matched to a gene. This CDR3 reads CASSYRQGGSGELFF. In DNA form, the CDR3 reads TGTGCCAGCAGCTATAGACAGGGGGGATCCGGGGAGCTGTTTTTT. Looking up the rest from reference TRBV5-4 and TRBJ2-2 gives the full variable domain: ETGVTQSPTHLIKTRGQQVTLRCSSQSGHNTVSWYQQALGQGPQFIFQYYREEENGRGNFPPRFSGLQFPNYSSELNVNALELDDSALYLCASSYRQGGSGELFFGEGSRLTVL.

This chain links TRBV5-5 with TRBJ2-7; 10 bases agree with TRBD2. Germline loops: CDR1 SGHKS, CDR2 YYEKEE (reference sequence). Trimming took 0 bases from V and 3 from J; bases not matched to a gene: 9. CDR3 size: 17 residues. CDR3 DNA sequence: TGTGCCAGCAGCTTGGTACTAGCGGGGACACTAAACTACGAGCAGTACTTC. Protein product: CASSLVLAGTLNYEQYF.

V usage is TRBV6-5 and J usage is TRBJ2-1, with D maybe TRBD2 (5 bases). The CDR3 totals 13 residues. Germline V gene sequence: CDR1 MNHEY, CDR2 SVGAGI. Deletions cut 4 bases from V and 12 bases from J, with 16 bases between. The CDR3 DNA reads as TGTGCCAGCAGTTCCCTGGGGAATGGAGGGCAGTTCTTC. Protein: CASSSLGNGGQFF.

This clone was detected once. The V call is TRBV19, the J call TRBJ2-3, with D maybe TRBD1 (5 bases). Germline V gene data show CDR1 as LNHDA and CDR2 as SQIVND (reference sequence). V dropped 5 bases and J dropped 4 bases, with 13 bases sitting between them. The length of the CDR3 is 14 residues. CDR3 sequence: CASSPPGRADTQYF. The CDR3 region has the DNA TGTGCCAGTAGTCCTCCAGGCAGGGCAGATACGCAGTATTTT.

The chain uses TRBV6-6 and TRBJ2-1, with D perhaps assigned TRBD1 or TRBD2 (5 bases each). Trimming left V 0 bases short and J 8 bases short, with 11 bases between. The CDR3 runs 14 residues. Germline CDR1 reads MNHNY; CDR2 reads SVGAGI (reference sequence). The CDR3 loop is CASSYSILGDEQFF. CDR3 in DNA: TGTGCCAGCAGTTACTCGATTCTGGGGGATGAGCAGTTCTTC.

This clone was recorded only once. The chain couples TRBV5-1 to TRBJ2-3; 7 bases agree with TRBD1. After removal of 1 base from V and 4 bases from J, the junction contained 3 bases not matched to a gene. The CDR3 is 14 residues long. From germline, CDR1 is SGHRS and CDR2 YFSETQ. DNA for the CDR3: TGCGCCAGCAGCTTGACCCAGGGGGCAGATACGCAGTATTTT. Its protein is CASSLTQGADTQYF.

The chain joins TRBV7-9 to TRBJ2-1; a weak D match, TRBD2 (6 bases). The V gene's germline CDR1 is SEHNR and CDR2 FQNEAQ (reference sequence). The ends were cut back, 5 bases at V and 4 bases at J, with 18 bases in the middle. This CDR3 spans 16 amino acids. The CDR3 nucleotides read TGTGCCAGCAGCCCCAGCGTAGCGGATACTTACAATGAGCAGTTCTTC. This codes for CASSPSVADTYNEQFF. The whole variable domain, remainder taken from reference TRBV7-9 and TRBJ2-1, is DTGVSQNPRHKITKRGQNVTFRCDPISEHNRLYWYRQTLGQGPEFLTYFQNEAQLEKSRLLSDRFSAERPKGSFSTLEIQRTEQGDSAMYLCASSPSVADTYNEQFFGPGTRLTVL.

J is TRBJ1-5 and V is TRBV9; no definite D call. In germline, CDR1 is SGDLS, CDR2 YYNGEE. CDR3 length: 15 amino acids. V dropped 3 bases and J dropped 0 bases, with 10 bases sitting between them. CDR3 coding DNA: TGTGCCAGCAGCGGGGCCGAGAATAGCAATCAGCCCCAGCATTTT. Translating it yields CASSGAENSNQPQHF.

This clone showed up just once. Here the CDR3 reads CASSKQINQPQHF. The CDR3 DNA follows: TGTGCCAGCAGTAAACAGATCAATCAGCCCCAGCATTTT. This sequence joins TRBV6-5 and TRBJ1-5; D remains unclear. Trimming took 5 bases from V and 3 from J, leaving 8 bases between them. Germline loops: CDR1 MNHEY, CDR2 SVGAGI. This CDR3 has 13 amino acids.

The chain carries TRBV10-3 and TRBJ1-2; D ambiguous. Trimming took 11 bases from V and 4 from J, leaving 17 bases between them. CDR3 length: 13 amino acids. Germline V gene data show CDR1 as ENHRY and CDR2 as SYGVKD. CDR3 bases: TGTGCCGTCCGTTGGTTCGGCCTCTATGGCTACACCTTC. Translated, it gives CAVRWFGLYGYTF.

The rearrangement uses TRBV18 and TRBJ2-7, with D possibly called TRBD1 or TRBD2 (5 bases each). The CDR3 is 15 residues long. V lost 3 bases, J lost 2 bases, and 14 bases lay in between. From germline, CDR1 is KGHSH and CDR2 LQKENI. The CDR3, as DNA: TGTGCCAGCTCACCGGAACCGGGACGGACCTACGAGCAGTACTTC. Protein sequence: CASSPEPGRTYEQYF.

V usage is TRBV6-5 and J usage is TRBJ2-7, with a weak D call TRBD1 (5 bases). Germline assignment: CDR1 MNHEY and CDR2 SVGAGI. The V gene lost 3 bases and the J gene lost 5 bases, with 17 bases spanning the gap. This CDR3 contains 15 residues. CDR3 nucleotides: TGTGCCAGCAGTTATCGTCCCGTGGCAGGGCACGAGCAGTACTTC. It specifies CASSYRPVAGHEQYF.

In the case of this clone: This same CDR3 is encoded by further DNA sequences in the sample. V is TRBV15 and J is TRBJ2-7, with 7 bases lining up with TRBD1. V dropped 2 bases and J dropped 5; count of bases not matched to a gene: 12. The CDR3 has 16 amino acids. Germline CDR1 is LNHNV and CDR2 is YYDKDF (reference sequence). The CDR3 loop is CATSRPLTGSSHEQYF. The CDR3 DNA reads TGTGCCACCAGCAGACCTCTGACAGGGTCGTCCCACGAGCAGTACTTC.

The chain has TRBV13 and TRBJ2-3, with D hard to call. The CDR3 runs 15 residues. Trimming removed 5 bases from V and 1 base from J, with 13 bases in between. Germline lookup yields CDR1 PRHDT and CDR2 FYEKMQ (reference sequence). CDR3 sequence (DNA): TGTGCCAGCAGCCGAACGGCCGGGCGCACAGATACGCAGTATTTT. Residues: CASSRTAGRTDTQYF.

The rearrangement uses TRBV9 and TRBJ2-5, with 9 bases aligning to TRBD1. V lost 4 bases, J lost 5 bases, and 12 bases stayed unmatched. This CDR3 has 16 residues. Germline loops: CDR1 SGDLS, CDR2 YYNGEE. CDR3: CASSPRTGDVGETQYF. CDR3 sequence (DNA): TGTGCCAGCAGCCCTCGGACAGGGGATGTTGGGGAGACCCAGTACTTC.

This clone was counted between two and nine times. V and J are TRBV28 and TRBJ1-3; D is unresolved. V was trimmed by 10 bases and J by 4 bases, leaving 14 bases between them. The CDR3 length is 13 residues. CDR1 is MDHEN, CDR2 SYDVKM, per germline. Here the CDR3 reads CATSRGTGNTIYF. The DNA of the CDR3 is TGTGCCACCTCGCGGGGAACCGGAAACACCATATATTTT. Based on the CDR3 plus reference TRBV28 and TRBJ1-3, the full variable domain is DVKVTQSSRYLVKRTGEKVFLECVQDMDHENMFWYRQDPGLGLRLIYFSYDVKMKEKGDIPEGYSVSREKKERFSLILESASTNQTSMYLCATSRGTGNTIYFGEGSWLTVV.

The chain couples TRBV5-4 to TRBJ2-2; no clear D. V lost 1 base, J lost 8 bases, and 15 bases lay in between. This CDR3 contains 15 residues. CDR1 and CDR2 from the germline V gene are SGHNT and YYREEE (reference sequence). This CDR3 reads CASSLQSVVPGELFF. CDR3 bases: TGTGCCAGCAGCTTGCAATCCGTAGTCCCAGGGGAGCTGTTTTTT.

CDR3 nucleotide sequence: TGCGCCAGCAGCTTCGGGCGGGAGGGACGGGATACGCAGTATTTT. Amino acids: CASSFGREGRDTQYF. The chain has TRBV5-1 and TRBJ2-3, with 9 bases fitting TRBD2. Trimming took 2 bases from V and 6 from J; bases not matched to a gene: 7. CDR1 is SGHRS and CDR2 is YFSETQ in the germline V gene. The CDR3 has 15 residues.